The source of this TCR beta chain is a study of blood T cell repertoires in COVID-19. In the study's own analysis: For nucleated cells, counts were estimated from reference gene primer amplification. Some clones are missing from TCRdb's copy, which holds only in-frame ones; the method was immunoSEQ multiplex PCR. D and trimming come from the DNA, and the V and J calls and clone size come from that table. Of 150,000 or so clones in the sample, roughly 77% were seen once. This CDR3 contains 14 residues. Per germline, CDR1 LNHDA and CDR2 SQIVND (reference sequence). Trimming took off 1 base at V and 4 bases at J, with 8 bases between the two ends.

Source material: peripheral blood. The receptor comes from a woman between 70 and 85 years old with COVID-19, enrolled during active disease. J is TRBJ2-1 and V is TRBV19; D might be TRBD1 (6 bases). The CDR3 protein is CASSIGTEYNEQFF. DNA of the CDR3: TGTGCCAGTAGTATAGGGACAGAATACAATGAGCAGTTCTTC. The variable domain in full, completed from reference TRBV19 and TRBJ2-1, reads DGGITQSPKYLFRKEGQNVTLSCEQNLNHDAMYWYRQDPGQGLRLIYYSQIVNDFQKGDIAEGYSVSREKKESFPLTVTSAQKNPTAFYLCASSIGTEYNEQFFGPGTRLTVL.